Sequencing of this T cell receptor beta chain was carried out in a study of ipilimumab plus nivolumab after autologous stem cell transplantation. The assay was immunoSEQ multiplex PCR, and TCRdb's table has in-frame clones only and misses some. The sample contains about 16,000 clones, about 65% of which appear only once. Starting 14 to 28 days after autologous transplant, ipilimumab 1 mg/kg was given. J was trimmed by 0 bases and V by 2 bases; bases with no gene match: 2. The CDR3 length is 15 residues. The germline CDR1 and CDR2 sequences are SGHTS and YDEGEE. This clone was counted a few times. With a much larger clone just one base away, this may be a read error.

This chain joins TRBV5-8 and TRBJ1-5, with 7 bases lining up with TRBD1. The receptor comes from a male donor with diffuse large B-cell lymphoma. The sequencing here drew on PBMCs, taken in a trial of ipilimumab plus nivolumab as post-transplant consolidation. In nucleotides, the CDR3 is TGTGCCAGCAGCTTACAGGGGTATAGCAATCAGCCCCAGCATTTT. This codes for CASSLQGYSNQPQHF. The full variable domain, rest sourced from reference TRBV5-8 and TRBJ1-5, is EAGVTQSPTHLIKTRGQQATLRCSPISGHTSVYWYQQALGLGLQFLLWYDEGEERNRGNFPPRFSGRQFPNYSSELNVNALELEDSALYLCASSLQGYSNQPQHFGDGTRLSIL.